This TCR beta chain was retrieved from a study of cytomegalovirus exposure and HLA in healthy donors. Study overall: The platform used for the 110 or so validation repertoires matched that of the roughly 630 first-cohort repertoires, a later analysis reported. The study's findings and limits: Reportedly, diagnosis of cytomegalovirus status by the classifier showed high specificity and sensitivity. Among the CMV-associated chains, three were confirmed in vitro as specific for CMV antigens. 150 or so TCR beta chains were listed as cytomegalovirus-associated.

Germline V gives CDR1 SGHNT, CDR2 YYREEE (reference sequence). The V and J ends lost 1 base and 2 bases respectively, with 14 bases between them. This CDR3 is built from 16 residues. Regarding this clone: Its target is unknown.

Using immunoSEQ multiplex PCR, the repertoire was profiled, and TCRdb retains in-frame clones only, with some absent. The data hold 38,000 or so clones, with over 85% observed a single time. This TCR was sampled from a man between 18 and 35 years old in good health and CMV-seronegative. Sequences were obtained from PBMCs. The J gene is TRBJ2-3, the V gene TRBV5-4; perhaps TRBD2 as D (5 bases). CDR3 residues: CASSLSRGWATDTQYF. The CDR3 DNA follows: TGTGCCAGCAGCTTGAGCCGGGGTTGGGCCACAGATACGCAGTATTTT.